In its sample, the clone carrying this T cell receptor beta chain was seen once. The CDR3 covers 12 residues. Germline-derived CDR1 and CDR2 are LGHNA and YNFKEQ. Trimming removed 0 bases from V and 7 bases from J, with 7 bases in between. Clones were read by immunoSEQ multiplex PCR, and TCRdb kept only the in-frame ones, dropping some. The sample has some 130,000 clones, about nine tenths seen once. This record belongs to a study of blood T cell repertoires in COVID-19. In the study overall: COVID-19 samples collected from the United States, Italy and Spain covered acute and convalescent phases. Sources were T cells, B-cell-depleted T cells, or PBMCs; the material itself was cDNA or gDNA.

A Seattle source enrolled patients during active infection and followed them longitudinally. The V call is TRBV4-2, the J call TRBJ2-7; D ambiguous. Sequenced: peripheral blood. The receptor's source is a man aged 55 to 70 with COVID-19, enrolled during active disease. CDR3 amino acids: CASSQDMREQYF. In DNA form, the CDR3 reads TGTGCCAGCAGCCAAGATATGAGGGAGCAGTACTTC.